These 3 T cell receptor beta chains were sequenced from one sample in a study of identical twins. TCRdb ran MiXCR on the 5' RACE reads and lists one entry per CDR3 protein. This sample carries around 470,000 distinct CDR3 sequences, 11% to 15% of them seen once, and the ten largest clones take roughly 0.56%. The same sample was also studied in work on yellow fever vaccine responses in identical twins.

The material sequenced was CD4+ T cells sorted from blood. The receptors shown here come from a woman under 30 in good health.

This clonotype was recorded a few times. The chain links TRBV3-1 to TRBJ2-3, with D perhaps being TRBD1 or TRBD2 (6 bases each). V gave up 0 bases and J gave up 2 bases, with 12 bases separating them. This CDR3 is 16 amino acids long. CDR1 LGHDT and CDR2 YNNKEL come from the germline V gene (reference sequence). The CDR3 protein is CASSQDGGLNTDTQYF. For the CDR3, the DNA is TGTGCCAGCAGCCAAGATGGGGGGCTCAACACAGATACGCAGTATTTT.

This clonotype has more than one count but fewer than ten. The rearrangement links TRBV20-1 to TRBJ2-7, with a weak D call TRBD1 (5 bases). The CDR3 extends over 15 amino acids. Trimming removed 4 bases from V and 1 base from J, with 17 bases in between. In germline, CDR1 is DFQATT, CDR2 SNEGSKA (reference sequence). CDR3 protein: CSATDWKKGSYEQYF. CDR3 bases: TGCAGTGCTACCGACTGGAAGAAGGGGTCCTACGAGCAGTACTTC.

This chain connects TRBV27 to TRBJ2-3; tentative D call: TRBD2 (7 bases). This CDR3 is built from 14 residues. The germline V gene encodes CDR1 MNHEY and CDR2 SMNVEV (reference sequence). The V end lost 2 bases, the J end lost 4 bases, and 10 bases lay between the germline ends. CDR3 amino acids: CASSLRGAADTQYF. Here the CDR3 DNA reads TGTGCCAGCAGTTTACGGGGGGCCGCAGATACGCAGTATTTT.